This T cell receptor beta chain stems from a study of cytomegalovirus exposure and HLA in healthy donors. The PCR was carried out with 60 Vbeta primers and 13 Jbeta primers. Produced via immunoSEQ multiplex PCR; TCRdb's table is partial and in-frame only. The sample carries fewer than 250,000 clones, roughly 87% recorded once. Sequencing used PBMCs. The TCR was taken from a man aged 35 to 55 in good health and CMV-seropositive.

The CDR3 here is CASSLQGDTGELFF. CDR3 in DNA: TGTGCCAGCAGCCTCCAAGGAGACACCGGGGAGCTGTTTTTT. The gene calls are TRBV27 and TRBJ2-2, with no clear D. This CDR3 has 14 residues. The germline V gene encodes CDR1 MNHEY and CDR2 SMNVEV (reference sequence). V gave up 6 bases and J gave up 3 bases, with 11 bases separating them.